The 29 T cell receptor beta chains below all came from one sample that was sequenced in a study of cytomegalovirus exposure and HLA in healthy donors. PCR primers comprised 60 Vbeta and 13 Jbeta primers. The method was immunoSEQ multiplex PCR; TCRdb's version includes in-frame clones alone and lacks a portion of them. Of about 130,000 clones detected, around 72% appear once; the ten largest clones hold approximately 4.2%. The material sequenced was PBMCs. The receptors here all came from a middle-aged man in good health and CMV-seropositive.

This clone was observed a few times. The chain joins TRBV6-6 to TRBJ2-7; 8 positions match TRBD2. Germline V gene data show CDR1 as MNHNY and CDR2 as SVGAGI (reference sequence). The CDR3 spans 15 residues. After removal of 5 bases from V and 5 bases from J, the junction contained 11 bases not matched to a gene. The CDR3 loop reads CASSPGGGFVDEQYF. CDR3 DNA sequence: TGTGCCAGCAGTCCGGGGGGGGGATTCGTGGACGAGCAGTACTTC.

The J gene is TRBJ2-2, the V gene TRBV5-1, with 8 bases lining up with TRBD1. The CDR3 length is 15 residues. Germline CDR1 SGHRS, CDR2 YFSETQ. After removal of 4 bases from V and 4 bases from J, the junction contained 6 bases not matched to a gene. In nucleotides, the CDR3 is TGCGCCAGCAGCACAGACAGGGGAGCCACCGGGGAGCTGTTTTTT. Protein: CASSTDRGATGELFF.

The V gene is TRBV13, the J gene TRBJ2-7; 9 bases line up with TRBD1. Trimming took 5 bases from V and 7 from J; bases not matched to a gene: 9. Germline V gene lookup returns CDR1 PRHDT and CDR2 FYEKMQ (reference sequence). The CDR3 totals 14 residues. The CDR3 sequence is CASSTGQGTREQYF. In DNA, the CDR3 is TGTGCCAGCAGCACCGGACAGGGGACGAGGGAGCAGTACTTC. Full variable domain (outside the CDR3, taken from reference TRBV13 and TRBJ2-7): AAGVIQSPRHLIKEKRETATLKCYPIPRHDTVYWYQQGPGQDPQFLISFYEKMQSDKGSIPDRFSAQQFSDYHSELNMSSLELGDSALYFCASSTGQGTREQYFGPGTRLTVT.

The chain joins TRBV6-1 to TRBJ2-1; 7 bases align to TRBD1. The CDR3 runs to 15 residues. V shed 10 bases and J 6 bases; nucleotides not matched to a gene: 15. Germline-derived CDR1 and CDR2 are MNHNS and SASEGT. CDR3 bases: TGTGCCACCAAACCCGCGACAGGGCTAACCAATGAGCAGTTCTTC. As protein: CATKPATGLTNEQFF.

This rearrangement joins TRBV5-1 to TRBJ1-1, with a possible D match to TRBD1 (6 bases). V lost 4 bases to trimming and J lost 3 bases, with 16 bases between them. This CDR3 has 15 amino acids. CDR1 is SGHRS and CDR2 is YFSETQ in the germline V gene. For the CDR3, the DNA is TGCGCCAGCAGCACCGACAGGTTGCTCGACACTGAAGCTTTCTTT. Encoded protein: CASSTDRLLDTEAFF.

The chain recombines TRBV7-2 with TRBJ1-6, with 8 bases identical to TRBD1. CDR3 length equals 16 residues. After removal of 5 bases from V and 12 bases from J, the junction contained 15 bases not matched to a gene. CDR1 and CDR2 from the germline V gene are SGHTA and FQGNSA. The CDR3 is CASSPGVGRGQRPLHF. CDR3 sequence (DNA): TGTGCCAGCAGCCCAGGGGTGGGCAGGGGGCAAAGACCCCTCCACTTT.

This chain joins TRBV2 and TRBJ1-5; D is unclear. V was clipped by 7 bases and J by 4 bases, with 11 bases between them. Germline CDR1 is SNHLY and CDR2 is FYNNEI. This CDR3 is 13 amino acids long. The CDR3 DNA reads TGTGCCAGCAATTACTTCTGGAATCAGCCCCAGCATTTT. Translating it yields CASNYFWNQPQHF.

The chain is built from TRBV18 and TRBJ1-2, with a possible D match to TRBD1 (6 bases). The CDR3 sequence is 15 residues long. Germline CDR1 and CDR2: KGHSH and LQKENI. Trimming pared 3 bases from V and 7 bases from J, leaving 18 bases between. CDR3 in amino acids: CASSPPWGGASGYTF. The DNA of the CDR3 is TGTGCCAGCTCACCCCCTTGGGGGGGCGCGAGTGGCTACACCTTC.

The chain couples TRBV19 to TRBJ2-5, with 9 bases lining up with TRBD2. CDR1 is LNHDA and CDR2 is SQIVND in the germline V gene (reference sequence). This CDR3 has 18 amino acids. After removal of 1 base from V and 5 bases from J, the junction contained 14 bases not matched to a gene. The CDR3 DNA follows: TGTGCCAGTAGTATAGGGCTAATTAGCGGGAGCCCCGGGGAGACCCAGTACTTC. This codes for CASSIGLISGSPGETQYF.

J is TRBJ1-6 and V is TRBV6-1; D ambiguous. With 3 bases removed from V and 16 bases from J, the gap between germline ends came to 13 bases. This CDR3 is 12 amino acids long. The germline CDR1 and CDR2 sequences are MNHNS and SASEGT. The CDR3 loop is CASSDDTGRLHF. The CDR3 DNA follows: TGTGCCAGCAGTGACGACACCGGGAGGCTCCACTTT.

The rearrangement links TRBV11-3 to TRBJ2-7; tentative D call: TRBD2 (5 bases). The CDR3 contains 12 residues. From germline, CDR1 is SGHNT and CDR2 YENEEA. Trimming removed 5 bases at V and 5 bases at J, with 10 bases between. This CDR3 is CASSRRSDEQYF. DNA of the CDR3: TGTGCCAGCAGCAGGAGGAGCGACGAGCAGTACTTC.

This clone is a singleton in its sample. This rearrangement joins TRBV7-9 to TRBJ2-1; D gene ambiguous. The CDR3 consists of 13 residues. From germline, CDR1 is SEHNR and CDR2 FQNEAQ (reference sequence). V dropped 1 base and J dropped 3 bases, with 4 bases sitting between them. The CDR3 nucleotides read TGTGCCAGCAGCTTAGGGAGCTACAATGAGCAGTTCTTC. It translates to CASSLGSYNEQFF.

This sequence joins TRBV11-3 and TRBJ2-5; 7 bases are a match to TRBD1. The trim removed 4 bases at V and 4 bases at J, leaving 6 bases unmatched. The length of the CDR3 is 14 residues. Germline CDR1 is SGHNT and CDR2 is YENEEA. The CDR3 bases are TGTGCCAGCAGCTCGGGACAGAGTGGAGAGACCCAGTACTTC. This translates into CASSSGQSGETQYF. The full variable domain, its missing parts supplied by reference TRBV11-3 and TRBJ2-5, is EAGVVQSPRYKIIEKKQPVAFWCNPISGHNTLYWYLQNLGQGPELLIRYENEEAVDDSQLPKDRFSAERLKGVDSTLKIQPAELGDSAVYLCASSSGQSGETQYFGPGTRLLVL.

The J gene is TRBJ2-5, the V gene TRBV7-2; the D is unclear. TRBJ2-7 explains the end of the DNA better; the J call may be wrong. The CDR3 contains 13 residues. Germline-derived CDR1 and CDR2 are SGHTA and FQGNSA. CDR3 residues: CASSLIVPREQYF. CDR3 DNA: TGTGCCAGCAGCTTAATTGTACCGCGCGAGCAGTACTTC.

As regards this clone: The germline gene is not matched at one end of the junction; a read error may be the cause. The CDR3 sequence is CASSLEDFLSTDTQYF. CDR3 nucleotide sequence: TGTGCCAGCAGCCTAGAGGACTTCCTAAGCACAGATACGCAGTATTTT. This chain uses TRBV11-2 with TRBJ2-3; possibly TRBD2 for D (5 bases). CDR3 size: 16 residues. Germline V gives CDR1 SGHAT, CDR2 FQNNGV.

V and J are TRBV11-3 and TRBJ2-1; weak D call: TRBD2 (6 bases). V lost 1 base, J lost 8 bases, and 15 bases lay in between. Germline V gene data show CDR1 as SGHNT and CDR2 as YENEEA. The CDR3 is made up of 15 amino acids. The CDR3 protein is CASSLGSGGDYEQFF. The CDR3 DNA reads TGTGCCAGCAGCTTAGGTAGCGGAGGGGACTATGAGCAGTTCTTC.

This chain joins TRBV19 and TRBJ2-3; 10 nucleotides agree with TRBD1. CDR3 size: 16 residues. The trim removed 5 bases at V and 5 bases at J, leaving 10 bases unmatched. Germline CDR1 and CDR2: LNHDA and SQIVND (reference sequence). CDR3 nucleotides: TGTGCCAGTAGTCCACGGACAGGGGGTTCCGGAGATACGCAGTATTTT. Translating gives CASSPRTGGSGDTQYF.

In this sample, this clone turned up a few times. The rearrangement links TRBV19 to TRBJ1-1, with 8 bases that match TRBD1. Germline lookup yields CDR1 LNHDA and CDR2 SQIVND (reference sequence). The V segment lost 2 bases and the J segment 1 base; nucleotides outside the gene matches: 3. The CDR3 is made up of 15 amino acids. CDR3 in amino acids: CASSIRGTGNTEAFF. The DNA for the CDR3 is TGTGCCAGTAGTATAAGAGGGACAGGGAACACTGAAGCTTTCTTT. Drawing the rest from reference TRBV19 and TRBJ1-1, the complete variable domain is DGGITQSPKYLFRKEGQNVTLSCEQNLNHDAMYWYRQDPGQGLRLIYYSQIVNDFQKGDIAEGYSVSREKKESFPLTVTSAQKNPTAFYLCASSIRGTGNTEAFFGQGTRLTVV.

The rearrangement uses TRBV7-9 and TRBJ1-4; D possibly corresponds to TRBD1 (5 bases). Germline CDR1 is SEHNR and CDR2 is FQNEAQ (reference sequence). This CDR3 has 14 amino acids. Trimming took 0 bases from V and 5 from J, leaving 7 bases between them. The CDR3 nucleotides are TGTGCCAGCAGCTTAGCTTCAGGGAATGAAAAACTGTTTTTT. It yields the protein CASSLASGNEKLFF. Using reference TRBV7-9 and TRBJ1-4 for the parts outside the CDR3, the full variable domain is DTGVSQNPRHKITKRGQNVTFRCDPISEHNRLYWYRQTLGQGPEFLTYFQNEAQLEKSRLLSDRFSAERPKGSFSTLEIQRTEQGDSAMYLCASSLASGNEKLFFGSGTQLSVL.

This clone was observed a handful of times. V is TRBV7-2 and J is TRBJ2-2; TRBD2 matches 9 bases. CDR1 and CDR2 (germline): SGHTA, FQGNSA. J gave up 0 bases and V 6 bases, and 2 bases lay outside the gene matches. CDR3 length equals 15 residues. The CDR3 reads CASRPSGTNTGELFF. The CDR3 DNA follows: TGTGCCAGCAGACCTAGCGGGACGAACACCGGGGAGCTGTTTTTT.

The chain couples TRBV13 to TRBJ2-3; no clear D. Deletions cut 5 bases from V and 2 bases from J, with 5 bases between. CDR1 is PRHDT, CDR2 FYEKMQ, per germline (reference sequence). The CDR3 extends over 12 amino acids. This CDR3 reads CASSVITDTQYF. In nucleotides, the CDR3 is TGTGCCAGCAGCGTAATCACAGATACGCAGTATTTT.

The CDR3, as DNA: TGTGCCAGCAGTGCACGCAGAGGATACGAGCAGTACTTC. Translation: CASSARRGYEQYF. The chain has TRBV6-5 and TRBJ2-5; no reliable D call. Near its end, the DNA agrees better with TRBJ2-7, so the J call may be wrong. Germline V gives CDR1 MNHEY, CDR2 SVGAGI. This CDR3 has 13 amino acids.

The chain combines TRBV2 with TRBJ1-1; a possible D gene is TRBD1 (6 bases). V gave up 0 bases and J gave up 5 bases, with 16 bases separating them. CDR3 length: 16 residues. Germline V gene sequence: CDR1 SNHLY, CDR2 FYNNEI. CDR3 in amino acids: CASSEASPRGGTEAFF. In nucleotides, the CDR3 is TGTGCCAGCAGTGAAGCTTCCCCCAGGGGCGGAACTGAAGCTTTCTTT.

The chain couples TRBV5-6 to TRBJ1-4; 7 bases agree with TRBD1. This CDR3 spans 15 amino acids. The ends lost 5 bases at V and 4 bases at J; junction bases unmatched: 8. From germline, CDR1 is SGHDT and CDR2 YYEEEE. The chain's CDR3 is CASRLMTGINEKLFF. The CDR3 region has the DNA TGTGCCAGCAGGTTAATGACAGGGATTAATGAAAAACTGTTTTTT.

A single count supports this clone. An end of the junction differs from the germline gene, which may be a read error. The chain is built from TRBV7-9 and TRBJ2-5; 10 positions agree with TRBD1. Germline values: CDR1 SEHNR, CDR2 FQNEAQ (reference sequence). The CDR3 sequence is 14 residues long. CDR3 amino acids: CSSSLDRGRETQYF. The DNA for the CDR3 is TGTTCCAGCAGCTTAGACAGGGGGCGGGAGACCCAGTACTTC.

The V call is TRBV27, the J call TRBJ2-5; 10 bases line up with TRBD1. The junction had 3 bases not matched to a gene; V was cut back by 4 bases and J by 1 base. In germline, CDR1 is MNHEY, CDR2 SMNVEV (reference sequence). This CDR3 region has 15 residues. As DNA, the CDR3 is TGTGCCAGCAGTTCGGGACAGGGGCTCCAAGAGACCCAGTACTTC. Protein sequence: CASSSGQGLQETQYF.

This rearrangement joins TRBV5-1 to TRBJ1-5, with 7 bases that match TRBD1. CDR1 is SGHRS and CDR2 is YFSETQ in the germline V gene. V shed 4 bases and J 7 bases; nucleotides not matched to a gene: 5. This CDR3 has 13 residues. The DNA for the CDR3 is TGCGCCAGCAGCGTGACAGGGCGGCAGCCCCAGCATTTT. This sequence encodes CASSVTGRQPQHF.

The J gene is TRBJ1-5, the V gene TRBV2; D is possibly TRBD1 (6 bases). The CDR3 extends over 15 amino acids. The germline CDR1 and CDR2 sequences are SNHLY and FYNNEI. V was clipped by 0 bases and J by 9 bases, with 15 bases between them. The CDR3 region has the DNA TGTGCCAGCAGTGAAGCGGCCAGGGGTGGATGGCCCCAGCATTTT. Protein sequence: CASSEAARGGWPQHF.

The chain uses TRBV29-1 and TRBJ1-2; the match to TRBD1 covers 7 bases. The germline gives CDR1 SQVTM, CDR2 ANQGSEA. After removal of 6 bases from V and 8 bases from J, the junction contained 6 bases not matched to a gene. The CDR3 loop spans 11 amino acids. This CDR3 is CSVRQGEGYTF. DNA of the CDR3: TGCAGCGTCCGACAGGGCGAAGGCTACACCTTC.